The next 19 T cell receptor beta chains were all read from a single sample in a study of OX40 agonist ivuxolimab in advanced cancers. The repertoire was sequenced with immunoSEQ multiplex PCR; TCRdb's copy has only in-frame clones and lacks some. The table records about 120,000 clones, more than 80% of them present only once. The material sequenced was CD4+ or CD8+ T cells sorted from blood, taken in a trial of the OX40 agonist ivuxolimab. Source of these receptors: an adult with an advanced solid tumor such as melanoma, head and neck, liver or kidney cancer.

The genes are TRBV9 and TRBJ2-7, with 7 positions matching TRBD2. The CDR3 has 15 amino acids. The trim removed 4 bases at V and 9 bases at J, leaving 16 bases unmatched. Germline values: CDR1 SGDLS, CDR2 YYNGEE. CDR3 in amino acids: CASSLGGSGEAGQYF. The DNA of the CDR3 is TGTGCCAGCAGCCTCGGGGGAAGCGGGGAGGCAGGGCAGTACTTC.

This clone has only one observation. This chain uses TRBV5-6 with TRBJ1-1; D not resolved. Germline V lookup: CDR1 SGHDT, CDR2 YYEEEE. This CDR3 spans 13 amino acids. V was clipped by 0 bases and J by 1 base, with 4 bases between them. CDR3 in DNA: TGTGCCAGCAGCTTGGGTGCGAACACTGAAGCTTTCTTT. Translation: CASSLGANTEAFF.

The V and J genes are TRBV11-2 and TRBJ2-3, with 8 bases fitting TRBD2. The germline CDR1 and CDR2 sequences are SGHAT and FQNNGV. The V gene end was trimmed by 5 bases and the J gene end by 1 base; junction bases not matched to a gene: 5. The CDR3 spans 15 residues. The CDR3 region has the DNA TGTGCCAGCAGCGCGGGACTAGTACGCACAGATACGCAGTATTTT. Translated, it gives CASSAGLVRTDTQYF.

V is TRBV30 and J is TRBJ2-3, with 7 nucleotides matching TRBD1. V trimming: 5 bases; J trimming: 1 base; junction bases outside the gene matches: 6. The germline CDR1 and CDR2 sequences are GTSNPN and SVGIG (reference sequence). The CDR3 has 14 residues. The CDR3 nucleotides read TGTGCCTGGGGACAGGCCGTTGGCACAGATACGCAGTATTTT. Protein sequence: CAWGQAVGTDTQYF. Supplemented by reference TRBV30 and TRBJ2-3, the full variable domain reads SQTIHQWPATLVQPVGSPLSLECTVEGTSNPNLYWYRQAAGRGLQLLFYSVGIGQISSEVPQNLSASRPQDRQFILSSKKLLLSDSGFYLCAWGQAVGTDTQYFGPGTRLTVL.

The rearrangement links TRBV28 to TRBJ1-5, with a weak D call TRBD1 (6 bases). The CDR3 extends over 13 amino acids. The ends were cut back, 8 bases at V and 4 bases at J, with 12 bases in the middle. Germline loops: CDR1 MDHEN, CDR2 SYDVKM. In nucleotides, the CDR3 is TGTGCCAGCGGGGGACATAATAATCAGCCCCAGCATTTT. This sequence encodes CASGGHNNQPQHF.

CDR3 bases: TGCGCCAGCAGGGCAATAGAGGGGGGCGAGCAGTACTTC. Translated, it gives CASRAIEGGEQYF. This chain links TRBV5-1 with TRBJ2-7; D might be TRBD1 or TRBD2, each matching 6 bases. Germline CDR1 reads SGHRS; CDR2 reads YFSETQ. The CDR3 loop spans 13 amino acids. V lost 5 bases and J 6 bases, leaving 15 bases between the germline ends.

The chain joins TRBV6-4 to TRBJ1-6, with 8 bases identical to TRBD1. V dropped 6 bases and J dropped 7; count of bases not matched to a gene: 8. CDR3 length: 15 amino acids. The germline V gene has CDR1 MRHNA and CDR2 SNTAGT. The CDR3 DNA follows: TGTGCCAGCAGCCCCGACAGGGGACAGAATTCACCCCTCCACTTT. It translates to CASSPDRGQNSPLHF.

V usage is TRBV28 and J usage is TRBJ2-7; perhaps TRBD1 as D (6 bases). The germline V gene encodes CDR1 MDHEN and CDR2 SYDVKM. Trimming left V 4 bases short and J 2 bases short, with 12 bases between. The CDR3 runs to 14 residues. CDR3 DNA sequence: TGTGCCAGCAGTTCTCAGGGGTCTACCTACGAGCAGTACTTC. It specifies CASSSQGSTYEQYF.

This chain uses TRBV4-2 with TRBJ2-1; D gene unclear. V lost 1 base and J lost 3, with 13 bases in between. Germline-derived CDR1 and CDR2 are LGHNA and YNFKEQ. CDR3 length: 16 residues. The CDR3: CASSQVGSLLYNEQFF. CDR3 nucleotide sequence: TGTGCCAGCAGCCAAGTGGGCAGCCTACTCTACAATGAGCAGTTCTTC.

The rearrangement joins TRBV30 to TRBJ1-3, with unresolved D. Trimming removed 5 bases from V and 4 bases from J, with 6 bases in between. The CDR3 extends over 11 amino acids. From germline, CDR1 is GTSNPN and CDR2 SVGIG (reference sequence). The CDR3, as DNA: TGTGCCTGGGGTGAAGGAAACACCATATATTTT. Its translation: CAWGEGNTIYF.

This clone was seen a few times. This chain uses TRBV4-3 with TRBJ1-2; tentative D call: TRBD1 (6 bases). CDR3 length equals 14 residues. V was cut by 0 bases and J by 4 bases, with 9 bases left in between. The germline CDR1 and CDR2 sequences are LGHNA and YSLEER. This CDR3 reads CASSQDWGLYGYTF. In DNA, the CDR3 is TGCGCCAGCAGCCAAGATTGGGGGCTCTATGGCTACACCTTC.

This clone occurred once. This chain connects TRBV4-1 to TRBJ2-1, with TRBD2 as a possible D gene (5 bases). The germline V and J ends were trimmed by 0 bases and 0 bases, with 12 bases remaining between them. Germline CDR1 and CDR2: MGHRA and YSYEKL. This CDR3 is built from 17 residues. CDR3 amino acids: CASSQESGLSSYNEQFF. Written as DNA, the CDR3 is TGCGCCAGCAGCCAAGAGAGCGGCTTGAGCTCCTACAATGAGCAGTTCTTC.

The chain recombines TRBV6-5 with TRBJ2-7; 9 bases match TRBD1. CDR1 and CDR2 (germline): MNHEY, SVGAGI. Trimming at V came to 5 bases and at J to 5 bases, leaving 7 bases not matched to a gene. This CDR3 contains 14 residues. CDR3 region: CASSPGTGKHEQYF. The CDR3 coding sequence is TGTGCCAGCAGTCCCGGGACAGGGAAACACGAGCAGTACTTC.

The V and J genes are TRBV6-1 and TRBJ2-7; 7 bases map to TRBD1. This CDR3 region has 15 residues. Germline-derived CDR1 and CDR2 are MNHNS and SASEGT. Trimming took 0 bases from V and 3 from J; bases not matched to a gene: 5. The CDR3 protein is CASSEAGTEGYEQYF. In DNA, the CDR3 is TGTGCCAGCAGTGAAGCGGGGACAGAAGGCTACGAGCAGTACTTC.

J is TRBJ2-3 and V is TRBV5-1; D may correspond to TRBD1 or TRBD2 (5 bases each). The CDR3 covers 15 residues. Trimming removed 0 bases from V and 1 base from J, with 9 bases in between. The germline V gene has CDR1 SGHRS and CDR2 YFSETQ. CDR3 sequence: CASSLEGPRTDTQYF. The CDR3 bases are TGCGCCAGCAGCTTGGAGGGACCCCGCACAGATACGCAGTATTTT.

The genes are TRBV28 and TRBJ1-3; D unclear. V dropped 6 bases and J dropped 4 bases, with 19 bases sitting between them. CDR1 is MDHEN and CDR2 is SYDVKM in the germline V gene. The CDR3 is 16 residues long. DNA for the CDR3: TGTGCCAGCAGGCCCTCCGGCGGAGGGAAGGGAAACACCATATATTTT. It yields the protein CASRPSGGGKGNTIYF.

V gene TRBV4-2 combines with J gene TRBJ2-1, with 7 bases matching TRBD1. Germline V lookup: CDR1 LGHNA, CDR2 YNFKEQ. The CDR3 runs to 15 residues. V lost 4 bases to trimming and J lost 4 bases; unmatched junction nucleotides: 7. The CDR3 sequence is CASSPPEGAYNEQFF. The CDR3 DNA reads TGTGCCAGCAGCCCCCCCGAGGGGGCTTACAATGAGCAGTTCTTC.

This chain joins TRBV11-3 and TRBJ1-3, with TRBD1 identical over 8 bases. Germline lookup yields CDR1 SGHNT and CDR2 YENEEA. The CDR3 consists of 12 residues. Trimming at V came to 4 bases and at J to 9 bases, leaving 2 bases not matched to a gene. This CDR3 reads CASSSDRGTIYF. The CDR3 DNA follows: TGTGCCAGCAGCTCCGACAGGGGCACCATATATTTT.

The chain combines TRBV30 with TRBJ1-2; D perhaps matches TRBD1 (5 bases). This CDR3 comprises 14 residues. Germline CDR1 GTSNPN, CDR2 SVGIG (reference sequence). V lost 5 bases, J lost 2 bases, and 15 bases lay in between. The DNA for the CDR3 is TGTGCCTGGGAGAACCAGGCAGGGAACTATGGCTACACCTTC. The encoded protein is CAWENQAGNYGYTF.